This T cell receptor beta chain stems from a study of cytomegalovirus exposure and HLA in healthy donors. In the PCR, 60 Vbeta and 13 Jbeta primers were used. Measured with immunoSEQ multiplex PCR; TCRdb has only the in-frame clones, and not every one. The table records under 200,000 clones, approximately 80% of them present only once. This clone has a handful of counts. The antigen remains unidentified. Points from the study as a whole: The authors listed 150 to 200 TCR beta chains as cytomegalovirus-associated. Most TCR sequences proved rare, with some public TCRs found in many donors. The records held CMV serostatus as the only immune exposure information. TRBV6-2, TRBV6-3 and some other V segments were excluded as indistinguishable.

Unmatched junction bases numbered 0, after V lost 3 bases and J lost 3 bases. This CDR3 region has 12 residues. Per the germline V gene, CDR1 is SQVTM and CDR2 is ANQGSEA. This chain joins TRBV29-1 and TRBJ2-5; 8 positions agree with TRBD2. The sample comprised PBMCs. This sequence originates from a man aged 25 to 40 in good health and CMV-seronegative. CDR3 region: CSVDSGEETQYF. In DNA form, the CDR3 reads TGCAGCGTTGATAGCGGGGAAGAGACCCAGTACTTC.